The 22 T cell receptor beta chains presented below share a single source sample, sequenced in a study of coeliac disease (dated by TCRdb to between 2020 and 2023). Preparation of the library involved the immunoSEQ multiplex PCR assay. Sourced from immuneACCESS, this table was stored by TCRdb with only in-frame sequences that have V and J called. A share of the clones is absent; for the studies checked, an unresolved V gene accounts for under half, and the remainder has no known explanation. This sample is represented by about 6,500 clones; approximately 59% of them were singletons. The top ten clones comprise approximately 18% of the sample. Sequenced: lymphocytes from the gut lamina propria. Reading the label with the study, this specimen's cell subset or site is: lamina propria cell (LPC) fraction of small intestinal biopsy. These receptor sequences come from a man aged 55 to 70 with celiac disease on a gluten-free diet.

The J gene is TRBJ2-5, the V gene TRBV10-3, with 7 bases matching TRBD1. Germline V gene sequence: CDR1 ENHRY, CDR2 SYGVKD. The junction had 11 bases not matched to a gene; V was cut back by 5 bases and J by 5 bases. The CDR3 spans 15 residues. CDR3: CAISRGDRVPETQYF. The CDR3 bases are TGTGCCATCAGTAGAGGTGACAGGGTTCCTGAGACCCAGTACTTC.

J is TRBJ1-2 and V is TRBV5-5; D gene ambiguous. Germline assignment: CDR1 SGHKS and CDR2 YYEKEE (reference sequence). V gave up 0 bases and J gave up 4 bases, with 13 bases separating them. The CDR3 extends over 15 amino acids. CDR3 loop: CASSLGSARRYGYTF. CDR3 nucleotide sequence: TGTGCCAGCAGCTTGGGGAGCGCTCGGCGCTATGGCTACACCTTC.

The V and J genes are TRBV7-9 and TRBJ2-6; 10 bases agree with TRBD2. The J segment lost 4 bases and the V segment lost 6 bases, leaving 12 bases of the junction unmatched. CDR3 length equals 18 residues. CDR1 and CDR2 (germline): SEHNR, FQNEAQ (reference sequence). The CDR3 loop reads CASSIAGGYTTGANVLTF. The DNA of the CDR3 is TGTGCCAGCAGTATAGCGGGGGGCTATACTACGGGGGCCAACGTCCTGACTTTC. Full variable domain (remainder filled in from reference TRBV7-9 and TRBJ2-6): DTGVSQNPRHKITKRGQNVTFRCDPISEHNRLYWYRQTLGQGPEFLTYFQNEAQLEKSRLLSDRFSAERPKGSFSTLEIQRTEQGDSAMYLCASSIAGGYTTGANVLTFGAGSRLTVL.

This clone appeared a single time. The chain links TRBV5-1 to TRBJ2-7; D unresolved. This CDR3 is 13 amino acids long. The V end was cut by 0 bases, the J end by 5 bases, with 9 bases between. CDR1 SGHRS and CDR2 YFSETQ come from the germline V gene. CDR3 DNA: TGCGCCAGCAGCTTGGCCAGGTCGCACGAGCAGTACTTC. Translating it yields CASSLARSHEQYF.

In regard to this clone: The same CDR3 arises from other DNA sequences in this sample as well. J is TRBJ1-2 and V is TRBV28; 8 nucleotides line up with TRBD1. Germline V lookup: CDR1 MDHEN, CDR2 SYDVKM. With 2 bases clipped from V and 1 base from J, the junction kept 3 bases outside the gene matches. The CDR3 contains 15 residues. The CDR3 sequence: CASSLPRGLNYGYTF. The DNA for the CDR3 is TGTGCCAGCAGTTTACCCAGGGGGCTTAACTATGGCTACACCTTC.

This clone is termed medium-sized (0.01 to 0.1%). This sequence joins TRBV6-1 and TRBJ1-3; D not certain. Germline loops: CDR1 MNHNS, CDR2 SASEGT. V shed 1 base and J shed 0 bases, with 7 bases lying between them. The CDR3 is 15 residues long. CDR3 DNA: TGTGCCAGCAGTGAAGAGCCAAGCTCTGGAAACACCATATATTTT. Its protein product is CASSEEPSSGNTIYF.

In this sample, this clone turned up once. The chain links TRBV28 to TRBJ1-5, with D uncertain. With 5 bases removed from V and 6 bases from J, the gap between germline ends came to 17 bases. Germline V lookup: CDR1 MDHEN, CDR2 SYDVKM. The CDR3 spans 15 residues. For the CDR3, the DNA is TGTGCCAGCAGTACGGGCCCGCCTGGGAGTCAGCCCCAGCATTTT. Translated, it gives CASSTGPPGSQPQHF.

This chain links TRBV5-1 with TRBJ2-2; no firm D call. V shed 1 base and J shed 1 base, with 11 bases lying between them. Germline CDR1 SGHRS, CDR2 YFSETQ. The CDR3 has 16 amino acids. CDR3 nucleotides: TGCGCCAGCAGCTTGAATATAGTCAAGAACACCGGGGAGCTGTTTTTT. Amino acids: CASSLNIVKNTGELFF. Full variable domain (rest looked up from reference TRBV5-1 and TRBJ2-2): KAGVTQTPRYLIKTRGQQVTLSCSPISGHRSVSWYQQTPGQGLQFLFEYFSETQRNKGNFPGRFSGRQFSNSRSEMNVSTLELGDSALYLCASSLNIVKNTGELFFGEGSRLTVL.

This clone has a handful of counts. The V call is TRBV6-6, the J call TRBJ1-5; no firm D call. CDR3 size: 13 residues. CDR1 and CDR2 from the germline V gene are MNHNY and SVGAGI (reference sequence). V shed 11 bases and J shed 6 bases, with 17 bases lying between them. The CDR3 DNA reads TGTGCCGCCGCTGAGAGGAGGAGTCAGCCCCAGCATTTT. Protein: CAAAERRSQPQHF.

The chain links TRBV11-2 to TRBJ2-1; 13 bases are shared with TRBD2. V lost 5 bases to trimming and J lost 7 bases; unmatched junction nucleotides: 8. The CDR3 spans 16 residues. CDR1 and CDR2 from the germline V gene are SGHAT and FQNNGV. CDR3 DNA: TGTGCCAGCAGCCGGCCGGGACTAGCGGGGAGGAATGAGCAGTTCTTC. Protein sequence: CASSRPGLAGRNEQFF.

CDR3 sequence reads: CASARGKEYGYTF. As DNA, the CDR3 is TGTGCCAGCGCCAGGGGAAAGGAGTATGGCTACACCTTC. The chain uses TRBV6-5 and TRBJ1-2; a possible D gene is TRBD1 (6 bases). The CDR3 has 13 residues. Germline V gene sequence: CDR1 MNHEY, CDR2 SVGAGI. Trimming stripped 8 bases from V and 5 bases from J, with 15 bases between.

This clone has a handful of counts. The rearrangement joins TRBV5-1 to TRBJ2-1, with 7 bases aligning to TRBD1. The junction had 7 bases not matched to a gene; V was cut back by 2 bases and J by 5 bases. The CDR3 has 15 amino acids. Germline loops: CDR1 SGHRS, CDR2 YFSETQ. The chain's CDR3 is CASSLQTGVNNEQFF. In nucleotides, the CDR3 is TGCGCCAGCAGCTTACAAACAGGGGTTAACAATGAGCAGTTCTTC.

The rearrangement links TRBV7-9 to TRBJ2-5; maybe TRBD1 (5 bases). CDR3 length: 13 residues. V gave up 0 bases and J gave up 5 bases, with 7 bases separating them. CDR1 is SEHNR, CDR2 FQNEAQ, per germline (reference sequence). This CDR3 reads CASSLAGVETQYF. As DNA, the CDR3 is TGTGCCAGCAGCTTAGCAGGGGTTGAGACCCAGTACTTC. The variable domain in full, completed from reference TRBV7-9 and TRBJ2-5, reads DTGVSQNPRHKITKRGQNVTFRCDPISEHNRLYWYRQTLGQGPEFLTYFQNEAQLEKSRLLSDRFSAERPKGSFSTLEIQRTEQGDSAMYLCASSLAGVETQYFGPGTRLLVL.

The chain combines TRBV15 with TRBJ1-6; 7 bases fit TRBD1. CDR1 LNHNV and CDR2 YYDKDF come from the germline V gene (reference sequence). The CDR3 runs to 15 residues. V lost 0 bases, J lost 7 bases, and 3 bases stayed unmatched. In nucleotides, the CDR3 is TGTGCCACCAGCAGAGAGACAGGGCGGAATTCACCCCTCCACTTT. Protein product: CATSRETGRNSPLHF. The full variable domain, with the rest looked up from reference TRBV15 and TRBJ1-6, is DAMVIQNPRYQVTQFGKPVTLSCSQTLNHNVMYWYQQKSSQAPKLLFHYYDKDFNNEADTPDNFQSRRPNTSFCFLDIRSPGLGDTAMYLCATSRETGRNSPLHFGNGTRLTVT.

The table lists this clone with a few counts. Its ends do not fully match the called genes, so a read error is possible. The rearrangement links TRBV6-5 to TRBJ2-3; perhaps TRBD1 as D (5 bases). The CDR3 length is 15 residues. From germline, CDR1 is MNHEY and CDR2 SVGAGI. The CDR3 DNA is TGTGCCAGCAATTCGAGAAAGGGGCGCACGGATACGCAGTATTTT. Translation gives CASNSRKGRTDTQYF.

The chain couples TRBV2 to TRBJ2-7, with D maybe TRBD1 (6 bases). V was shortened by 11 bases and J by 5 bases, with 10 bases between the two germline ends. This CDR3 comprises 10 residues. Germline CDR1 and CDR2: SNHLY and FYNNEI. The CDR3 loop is CAGNRDEQYF. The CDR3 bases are TGTGCCGGAAACAGGGACGAGCAGTACTTC.

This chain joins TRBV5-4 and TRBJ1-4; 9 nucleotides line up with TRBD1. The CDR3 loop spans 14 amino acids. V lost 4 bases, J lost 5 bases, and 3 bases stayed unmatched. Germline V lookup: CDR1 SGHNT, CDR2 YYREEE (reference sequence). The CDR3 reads CASSVTGGNEKLFF. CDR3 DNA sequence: TGTGCCAGCAGCGTGACAGGGGGAAATGAAAAACTGTTTTTT. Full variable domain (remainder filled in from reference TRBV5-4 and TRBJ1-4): ETGVTQSPTHLIKTRGQQVTLRCSSQSGHNTVSWYQQALGQGPQFIFQYYREEENGRGNFPPRFSGLQFPNYSSELNVNALELDDSALYLCASSVTGGNEKLFFGSGTQLSVL.

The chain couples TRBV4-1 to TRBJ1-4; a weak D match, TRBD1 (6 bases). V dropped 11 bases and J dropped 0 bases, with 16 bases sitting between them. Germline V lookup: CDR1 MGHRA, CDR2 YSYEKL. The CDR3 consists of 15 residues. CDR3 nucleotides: TGCGCCCCGGGACATCATCCTGCAACTAATGAAAAACTGTTTTTT. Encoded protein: CAPGHHPATNEKLFF.

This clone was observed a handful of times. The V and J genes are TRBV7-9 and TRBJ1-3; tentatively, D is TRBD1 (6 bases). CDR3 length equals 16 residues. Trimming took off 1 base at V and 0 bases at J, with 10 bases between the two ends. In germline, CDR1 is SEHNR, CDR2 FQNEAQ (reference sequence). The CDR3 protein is CASSLGGPFSGNTIYF. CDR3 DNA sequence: TGTGCCAGCAGCTTAGGGGGGCCATTCTCTGGAAACACCATATATTTT. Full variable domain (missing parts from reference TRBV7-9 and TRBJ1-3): DTGVSQNPRHKITKRGQNVTFRCDPISEHNRLYWYRQTLGQGPEFLTYFQNEAQLEKSRLLSDRFSAERPKGSFSTLEIQRTEQGDSAMYLCASSLGGPFSGNTIYFGEGSWLTVV.

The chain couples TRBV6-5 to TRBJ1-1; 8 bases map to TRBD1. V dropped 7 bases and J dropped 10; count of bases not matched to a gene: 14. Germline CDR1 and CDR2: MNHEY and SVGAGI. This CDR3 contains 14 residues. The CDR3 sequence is CASTRGNGQGLAFF. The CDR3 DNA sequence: TGTGCCAGCACACGGGGGAATGGACAGGGCTTAGCTTTCTTT.

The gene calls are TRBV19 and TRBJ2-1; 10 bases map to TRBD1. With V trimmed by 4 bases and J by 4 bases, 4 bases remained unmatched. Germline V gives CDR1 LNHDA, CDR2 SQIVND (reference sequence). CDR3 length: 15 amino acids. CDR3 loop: CASSRDRGGYNEQFF. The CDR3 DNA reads TGTGCCAGTAGTAGGGACAGGGGAGGGTACAATGAGCAGTTCTTC.

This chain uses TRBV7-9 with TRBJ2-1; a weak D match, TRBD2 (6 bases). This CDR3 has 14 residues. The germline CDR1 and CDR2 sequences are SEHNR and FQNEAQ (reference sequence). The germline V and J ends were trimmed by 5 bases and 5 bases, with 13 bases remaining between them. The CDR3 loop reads CASSPSGEHNEQFF. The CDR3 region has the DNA TGTGCCAGCAGCCCCTCGGGGGAACACAATGAGCAGTTCTTC.